This entry is about one T cell receptor (beta chain). Antigen: not known. The CDR3 is made up of 13 amino acids. The germline V gene has CDR1 LGHDT and CDR2 YNNKEL (reference sequence). V gave up 1 base and J gave up 5 bases, with 8 bases separating them. This specimen comes from a study of T cell responses to AZD1222 COVID-19 vaccine. Whole-study findings and limits: White British people made up most donors, females outnumbered males, and clonal diversity was possibly underestimated. Increased Spike-specific TCR breadth and depth were observed after two AZD1222 doses.

TCRdb's copy holds only in-frame clones and misses some; the assay was immunoSEQ multiplex PCR. The sample lists 100,000 to 120,000 clones; 88% were seen once. The TCR sequence derives from an adult in good health. This specimen consisted of peripheral blood, obtained on day 0 of AZD1222 vaccination. The chain has TRBV3-1 (or the pseudogene TRBV3-2) and TRBJ1-1; D is unresolved. The CDR3 loop is CASSQVAATEAFF. DNA of the CDR3: TGTGCCAGCAGCCAAGTCGCGGCAACTGAAGCTTTCTTT.